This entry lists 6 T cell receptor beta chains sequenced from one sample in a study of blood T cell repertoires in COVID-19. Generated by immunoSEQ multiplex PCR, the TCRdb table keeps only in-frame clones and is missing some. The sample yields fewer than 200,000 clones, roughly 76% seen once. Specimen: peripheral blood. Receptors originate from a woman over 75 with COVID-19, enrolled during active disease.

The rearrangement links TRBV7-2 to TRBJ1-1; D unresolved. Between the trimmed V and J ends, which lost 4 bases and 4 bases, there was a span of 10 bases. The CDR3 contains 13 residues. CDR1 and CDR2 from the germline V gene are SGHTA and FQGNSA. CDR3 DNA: TGTGCCAGCAGCTCCTCAGAGGTCACTGAAGCTTTCTTT. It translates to CASSSSEVTEAFF.

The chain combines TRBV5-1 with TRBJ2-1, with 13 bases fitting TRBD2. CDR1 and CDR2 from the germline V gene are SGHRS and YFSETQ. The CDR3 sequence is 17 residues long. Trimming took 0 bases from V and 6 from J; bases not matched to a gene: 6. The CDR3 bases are TGCGCCAGCAGCTTGGACGGACTAGCGGGAGTATCCAATGAGCAGTTCTTC. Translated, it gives CASSLDGLAGVSNEQFF.

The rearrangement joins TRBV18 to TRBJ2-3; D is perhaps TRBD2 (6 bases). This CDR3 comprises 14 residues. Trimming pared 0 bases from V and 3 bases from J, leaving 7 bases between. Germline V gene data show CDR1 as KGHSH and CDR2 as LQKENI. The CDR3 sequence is CASSPPEGTDTQYF. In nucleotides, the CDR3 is TGTGCCAGCTCACCACCGGAGGGGACAGATACGCAGTATTTT.

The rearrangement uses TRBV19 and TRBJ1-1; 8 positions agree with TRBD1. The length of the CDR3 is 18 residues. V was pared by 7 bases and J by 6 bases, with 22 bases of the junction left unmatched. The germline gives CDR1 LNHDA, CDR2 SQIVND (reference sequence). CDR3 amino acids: CASIPYALTGEKSAEAFF. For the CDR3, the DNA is TGTGCCAGTATTCCTTATGCCTTGACAGGGGAGAAGTCGGCTGAAGCTTTCTTT.

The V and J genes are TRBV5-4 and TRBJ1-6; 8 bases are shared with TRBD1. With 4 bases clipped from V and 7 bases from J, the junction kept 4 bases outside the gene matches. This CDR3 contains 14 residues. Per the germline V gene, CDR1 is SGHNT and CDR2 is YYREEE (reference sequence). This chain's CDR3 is CASSVTGVNSPLHF. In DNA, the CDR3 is TGTGCCAGCAGCGTGACAGGGGTGAATTCACCCCTCCACTTT.

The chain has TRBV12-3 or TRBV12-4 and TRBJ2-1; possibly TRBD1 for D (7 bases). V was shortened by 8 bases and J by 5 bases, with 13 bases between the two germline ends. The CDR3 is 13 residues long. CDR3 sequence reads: CASGRGVNNEQFF. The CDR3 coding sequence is TGTGCCAGCGGCAGGGGGGTAAACAATGAGCAGTTCTTC.